This TCR beta chain appears in the sequencing data of a study of post-analysis software for immune sequencing data. Study in general: Patients had relapsing-remitting, secondary progressive or progressive-relapsing multiple sclerosis; some lacked subtype. Findings of the study overall: A significant reduction in normalized Chao1 diversity was observed in multiple sclerosis patients versus controls.

In its sample, this clonotype was seen a few times. What it binds is not known. cDNA libraries for TCR beta contained unique molecular identifiers. TCRdb processed the PCR reads anew with MiXCR; each CDR3 protein has one entry. The table lists 450,000 or so distinct CDR3 sequences, 45% of them singletons. This TCR was recovered from a girl aged 5 to 17 with multiple sclerosis. The sequenced sample was blood.

CDR3 amino acids: CSASQGAQIEAFF. Written as DNA, the CDR3 is TGCAGTGCTTCACAGGGGGCGCAGATTGAAGCTTTCTTT. This chain connects TRBV20-1 to TRBJ1-1; 9 nucleotides line up with TRBD1. CDR3 length: 13 residues. V lost 5 bases and J lost 7; bases outside the gene matches: 8. The germline gives CDR1 DFQATT, CDR2 SNEGSKA (reference sequence).